The rows below give T cell receptor beta chains drawn from one sample of a study of blood T cell repertoires in COVID-19. The protocol was immunoSEQ multiplex PCR, while the TCRdb copy is restricted to in-frame clones and leaves out a portion. The repertoire has fewer than 200,000 clones, around 80% of them found once; the top ten carry 6% to 8.5%. Sequencing input: peripheral blood. These receptors came from a human donor in a cohort sampled during active COVID-19. The CDR3 runs from the conserved cysteine through the conserved F or W. D genes are given only for firm matches. Some rows mark clone size as missing; the rest say once, few, many or name a class of expanded clone.

j_call	clone_size	d_call	v_call	cdr3_nt	cdr3_aa
TRBJ2-5	few	.	TRBV7-3	TGTGCCAGCAGCTCGCCTCGAGGGGAGACCCAGTACTTC	CASSSPRGETQYF
TRBJ2-7	.	TRBD1	TRBV7-2	TGTGCCAGCAGGTCCCGGGACAGGGGTTTGAACGAGCAGTACTTC	CASRSRDRGLNEQYF
TRBJ1-2	.	.	TRBV9	TGTGCCAGCAGCGTAGCGGTCTACGGCACTCCAGGGGGCTACACCTTC	CASSVAVYGTPGGYTF
TRBJ1-1	.	.	TRBV5-1	TGCGCCAGCAGCTTTGGGACTCGGGACGACACTGAAGCTTTCTTT	CASSFGTRDDTEAFF
TRBJ2-5	.	.	TRBV5-4	TGTGCCAGCAGCTTGGGAGGTTTGGCCGGTGAGACCCAGTACTTC	CASSLGGLAGETQYF
TRBJ2-5	.	.	TRBV2	TGTGCCAGCAGTGTGATGGTCCAGGAGACCCAGTACTTC	CASSVMVQETQYF
TRBJ1-6	.	.	TRBV5-1	TGCGCCAGCAGCTTGAGGGACTCTGGGAGCTCCTATAATTCACCCCTCCACTTT	CASSLRDSGSSYNSPLHF
TRBJ1-5	.	TRBD1	TRBV13	TGTGCCAGCAGCTCCGGGACAGGGCATCAGCCCCAGCATTTT	CASSSGTGHQPQHF
TRBJ2-3	.	TRBD1	TRBV19	TGTGCCAGTACCCCGGACAGGGGGAGCACAGATACGCAGTATTTT	CASTPDRGSTDTQYF
TRBJ2-5	.	TRBD1	TRBV19	TGTGCCAGTAGTATTGGACAGGGAATTGGTGAGACCCAGTACTTC	CASSIGQGIGETQYF
TRBJ2-7	.	TRBD1	TRBV7-9	TGTGCCAGCAGCAGCCCCGACAGGGCTCCTACCCCCTACGAGCAGTACTTC	CASSSPDRAPTPYEQYF
TRBJ1-2	once	TRBD1	TRBV11-3	TGTGCCAGCAGTTATGGGGACAGGGTTTGTTTGGACTCTAACTATGGCTACACCTTC	CASSYGDRVCLDSNYGYTF
TRBJ1-5	.	TRBD1	TRBV7-8	TGTGCCAGCAGCTTAGACAGGGGGAGCAATCAGCCCCAGCATTTT	CASSLDRGSNQPQHF
TRBJ2-7	.	.	TRBV2	TGTGCCAGCACGGAGAGCTCCTACGAGCAGTACTTC	CASTESSYEQYF
TRBJ1-5	.	.	TRBV30	TGTGCCTGGAGTGTCCTTGGGGGCCAGCCCCAGCATTTT	CAWSVLGGQPQHF
TRBJ2-7	.	.	TRBV6-1	TGTGCCAGCAGTGAAGAAAGGAGGGACGAGCAGTACTTC	CASSEERRDEQYF
TRBJ2-5	.	.	TRBV19	TGTGCCAGTAGTATAGCAGGGAGGTCCGAAGAGACCCAGTACTTC	CASSIAGRSEETQYF
TRBJ1-2	.	.	TRBV5-1	TGCGCCAGCAGCTTGGTGGGCAGGGGCTACACCTTC	CASSLVGRGYTF
TRBJ1-2	.	TRBD1	TRBV4-1	TGCGCCAGCAGCGGGACAGACTATGGCTACACCTTC	CASSGTDYGYTF
TRBJ2-1	.	.	TRBV19	TGTGCCAGTAGTATACAGGGCTCCTACAATGAGCAGTTCTTC	CASSIQGSYNEQFF
TRBJ1-1	.	TRBD1	TRBV5-1	TGCGCCAGCAGTCAACAGGGGGCGTCGGTGGCTTTCTTT	CASSQQGASVAFF
TRBJ1-2	.	.	TRBV2	TGTGCCAGCCCTAGGAACCGGACAGTTGATCACTATGGCTACACCTTC	CASPRNRTVDHYGYTF
TRBJ1-1	.	.	TRBV5-6	TGTGCCAGCAGCCGGGGGAGTACTGAAGCTTTCTTT	CASSRGSTEAFF
TRBJ1-1	.	.	TRBV24-1	TGTGCCACCAGTGATTTTGGAGACCCGAACACTGAAGCTTTCTTT	CATSDFGDPNTEAFF
TRBJ1-3	.	.	TRBV6-5	TGTGCCAGCAGGAGTAGCGGAAACACCATATATTTT	CASRSSGNTIYF
TRBJ1-2	.	.	TRBV6-5	TGTGCCAGCAGAGCCACAGGGTATGGCTACACCTTC	CASRATGYGYTF
TRBJ1-1	.	.	TRBV6-5	TGTGCCAGCAGCCGTACGCCAGACACTGAAGCTTTCTTT	CASSRTPDTEAFF
TRBJ1-2	few	.	TRBV6-6	TGTGCCAGCACTTCCGATGGGAGGTGGGGCTACACCTTC	CASTSDGRWGYTF
TRBJ1-5	.	.	TRBV10-2	TGCGCCAGCAGTGATCAGGGATTAAGCAATCAGCCCCAGCATTTT	CASSDQGLSNQPQHF
TRBJ2-7	.	.	TRBV11-3	TGTGCCAGCAGCTTATCCGGGGTTAACGAGCAGTACTTC	CASSLSGVNEQYF
TRBJ2-7	.	.	TRBV2	TGTGCCAGCAGTGAAGATAGCGCCTACGAGCAGTACTTC	CASSEDSAYEQYF
TRBJ2-2	.	.	TRBV30	TGTGCCTGGAGTGTACAGGTCACCGGGGAGCTGTTTTTT	CAWSVQVTGELFF
TRBJ1-5	.	.	TRBV4-1	TGCGCCAGCAGCCAAGTAAAGGACCCCGGGGATCAGCCCCAGCATTTT	CASSQVKDPGDQPQHF
TRBJ1-2	.	.	TRBV7-3	TGTGCCAGCAGCCAGGGGCCCAATAACTATGGCTACACCTTC	CASSQGPNNYGYTF
TRBJ2-1	.	TRBD2	TRBV5-1	TGCGCCAGCAGCCCCAACCTCCCGGGGGGGCAGTACAATGAGCAGTTCTTC	CASSPNLPGGQYNEQFF
TRBJ2-6	.	TRBD1	TRBV18	TGTGCCAGCTCAAACCGGGACAGATTCTCTGGGGCCAACGTCCTGACTTTC	CASSNRDRFSGANVLTF
TRBJ1-3	.	.	TRBV4-1	TGCGCCAGCAGCCAAGTACAGGGCATCTCTGGAAACACCATATATTTT	CASSQVQGISGNTIYF
TRBJ2-7	.	TRBD1	TRBV5-1	TGCGCCAGCAGCCGGGACAGGGGGAGGTACGAGCAGTACTTC	CASSRDRGRYEQYF
TRBJ2-7	.	.	TRBV6-6	TGTGCCAGCACAGCTAGTTCAACCTACGAGCAGTACTTC	CASTASSTYEQYF
TRBJ2-3	.	.	TRBV3-1/TRBV3-2	TGTGCCACCACCCCGGGCAGGGTTACGACAGATACGCAGTATTTT	CATTPGRVTTDTQYF
TRBJ1-5	.	TRBD1	TRBV19	TGTGCCACCGGGGACAGATACAATCAGCCCCAGCATTTT	CATGDRYNQPQHF
TRBJ2-1	.	.	TRBV27	TGTGCCAGCAGTTTAGGGTACGGGGATGAGCAGTTCTTC	CASSLGYGDEQFF
TRBJ2-2	.	.	TRBV4-1	TGCGCCAGCAGCCAATTCTCGGGGGGCGCGGGCACCGGGGAGCTGTTTTTT	CASSQFSGGAGTGELFF
TRBJ2-3	.	TRBD2	TRBV2	TGTGCCAGCAGGACTAGCGGGGGTGTAGATACGCAGTATTTT	CASRTSGGVDTQYF
TRBJ1-3	.	TRBD1	TRBV10-1	TGCGCCAGCAGCGACCGGACAGGTCACGAAAGAAACACCATATATTTT	CASSDRTGHERNTIYF
TRBJ2-5	.	.	TRBV2	TGTGCCAGCAGTGATGGGACACAAGAGACCCAGTACTTC	CASSDGTQETQYF
TRBJ2-7	.	TRBD1	TRBV24-1	TGTGCCACCAGTGATCCCCGGGACAGGGGCGACGAGCAGTACTTC	CATSDPRDRGDEQYF
TRBJ2-2	.	.	TRBV21-1	TGTGCCAGCAGCCCAGCGGGGGGGCGTACCGGGGAGCTGTTTTTT	CASSPAGGRTGELFF
TRBJ1-1	.	.	TRBV10-3	TGTGCCATCAGTGAGATGGGGGAGGGGATCGTTTGGGGGAACACTGAAGCTTTCTTT	CAISEMGEGIVWGNTEAFF
TRBJ1-2	.	TRBD1	TRBV4-1	TGCGCCAGCAGCCCTACAAGACCGGGACAGGGCTATCTGTCTTACACCTTC	CASSPTRPGQGYLSYTF
TRBJ2-5	.	TRBD1	TRBV3-1/TRBV3-2	TGTGCCAGCAGCCACGGACAGGGTCAAGAGACCCAGTACTTC	CASSHGQGQETQYF
TRBJ2-6	.	.	TRBV19	TGTGCCAGTAGTAGGGCCGATGCTGGGGCCAACGTCCTGACTTTC	CASSRADAGANVLTF
TRBJ2-1	.	.	TRBV9	TGTGCCAGCAGCGGGGTCGGCGGGCGCAATGAGCAGTTCTTC	CASSGVGGRNEQFF
TRBJ2-5	.	.	TRBV19	TGTGCCAGTAGTATGCACAGCCAAGAGACCCAGTACTTC	CASSMHSQETQYF
TRBJ2-7	.	TRBD1	TRBV5-1	TGCGCCAGCAGCGCGGGACAGGGAGTGTTCCACGAGCAGTACTTC	CASSAGQGVFHEQYF
TRBJ1-5	.	TRBD1	TRBV11-3	TGTGCCAGCAGCTTAGGGGGGGACAGACACTTCAATAGCAATCAGCCCCAGCATTTT	CASSLGGDRHFNSNQPQHF
TRBJ2-6	.	.	TRBV11-2	TGTGCCAGCAGCCCCGAACGGGGAGTTGGGGCCAACGTCCTGACTTTC	CASSPERGVGANVLTF
TRBJ2-3	.	TRBD2	TRBV14	TGTGCCAGCAGCCGGACTAGCGGGGGCTCAGATACGCAGTATTTT	CASSRTSGGSDTQYF